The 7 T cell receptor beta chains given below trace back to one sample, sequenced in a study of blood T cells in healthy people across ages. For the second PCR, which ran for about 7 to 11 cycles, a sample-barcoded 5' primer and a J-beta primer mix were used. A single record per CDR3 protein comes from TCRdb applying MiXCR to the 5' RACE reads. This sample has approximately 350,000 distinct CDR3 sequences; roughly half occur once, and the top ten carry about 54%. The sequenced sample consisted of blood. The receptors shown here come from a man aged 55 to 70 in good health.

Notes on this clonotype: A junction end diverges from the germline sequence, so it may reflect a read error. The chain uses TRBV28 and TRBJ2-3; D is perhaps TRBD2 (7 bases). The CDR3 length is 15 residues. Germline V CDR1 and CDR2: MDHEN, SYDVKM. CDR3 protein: CASRPSGGQGDTQYF. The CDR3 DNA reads TGCGCCAGCAGGCCCTCCGGGGGGCAGGGAGATACGCAGTATTTT. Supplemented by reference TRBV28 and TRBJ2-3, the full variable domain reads DVKVTQSSRYLVKRTGEKVFLECVQDMDHENMFWYRQDPGLGLRLIYFSYDVKMKEKGDIPEGYSVSREKKERFSLILESASTNQTSMYLCASRPSGGQGDTQYFGPGTRLTVL.

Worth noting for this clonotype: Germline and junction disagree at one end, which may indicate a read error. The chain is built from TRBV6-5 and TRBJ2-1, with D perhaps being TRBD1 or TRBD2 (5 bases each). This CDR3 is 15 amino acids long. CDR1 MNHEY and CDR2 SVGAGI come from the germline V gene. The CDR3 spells CASSFRDGSYNERYF. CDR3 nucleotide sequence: TGTGCCAGCAGTTTCCGGGACGGTTCCTACAATGAGCGGTACTTC.

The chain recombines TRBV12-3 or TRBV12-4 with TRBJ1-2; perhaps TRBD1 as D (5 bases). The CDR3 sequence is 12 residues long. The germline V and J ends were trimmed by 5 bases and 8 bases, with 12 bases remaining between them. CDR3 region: CASSPYGGGYTF. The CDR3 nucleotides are TGTGCCAGCAGTCCATATGGGGGAGGCTACACCTTC.

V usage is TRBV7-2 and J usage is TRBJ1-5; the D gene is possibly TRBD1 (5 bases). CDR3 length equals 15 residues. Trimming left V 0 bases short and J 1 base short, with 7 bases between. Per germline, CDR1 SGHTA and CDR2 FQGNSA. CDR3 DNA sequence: TGTGCCAGCAGCTTAGCCAAGGGGAGCAATCAGCCCCAGCATTTT. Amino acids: CASSLAKGSNQPQHF.

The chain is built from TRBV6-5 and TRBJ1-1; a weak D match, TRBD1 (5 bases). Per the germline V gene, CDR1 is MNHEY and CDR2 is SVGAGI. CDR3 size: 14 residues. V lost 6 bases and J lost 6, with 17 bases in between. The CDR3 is CASSLPKGRSEAFF. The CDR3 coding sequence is TGTGCCAGCAGCCTTCCTAAGGGGAGGTCTGAAGCTTTCTTT.

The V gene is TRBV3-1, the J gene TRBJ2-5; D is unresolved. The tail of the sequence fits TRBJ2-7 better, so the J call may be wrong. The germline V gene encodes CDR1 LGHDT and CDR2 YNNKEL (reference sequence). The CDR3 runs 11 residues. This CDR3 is CASSQTFEQYF. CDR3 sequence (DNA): TGTGCCAGCAGCCAAACGTTCGAGCAGTACTTC.

The CDR3 spells CATSDLTRSYGYTF. In nucleotides, the CDR3 is TGTGCCACCAGTGATTTGACTCGGTCCTATGGCTACACCTTC. The chain is built from TRBV24-1 and TRBJ1-2; no clear D gene. CDR1 is KGHDR and CDR2 is SFDVKD in the germline V gene. The CDR3 covers 14 residues. Trimming removed 0 bases at V and 4 bases at J, with 8 bases between.